The 31 T cell receptor beta chains below all came from one sample that was sequenced in a study of PD-1 blockade in classical Hodgkin lymphoma. The time point was: newly diagnosed, previously untreated cHL patient sample. Magnetic depletion of unwanted cells isolated CD4+ T cells from thawed PBMCs. Profiling relied on immunoSEQ multiplex PCR, and the TCRdb table lists in-frame clones only, not all of them. The sample holds 24,000 or so clones, under 95% seen once. The sequencing sample was made of CD4+ T cells from blood. The receptors derive from a human donor with classical Hodgkin lymphoma.

The chain recombines TRBV5-1 with TRBJ1-1; the match to TRBD1 covers 8 bases. Germline loops: CDR1 SGHRS, CDR2 YFSETQ. Trimming took 5 bases from V and 3 from J; bases not matched to a gene: 9. CDR3 size: 15 residues. CDR3 amino acids: CASSSGTGWDTEAFF. In DNA, the CDR3 is TGCGCCAGCAGTTCCGGGACAGGTTGGGACACTGAAGCTTTCTTT.

This chain uses TRBV6-5 with TRBJ2-7; TRBD2 agrees at 9 bases. Germline CDR1 MNHEY, CDR2 SVGAGI. V dropped 4 bases and J dropped 4; count of bases not matched to a gene: 11. The CDR3 is 16 amino acids. The CDR3 DNA is TGTGCCAGCAGTTTCAGCTCTACGCGGGGGGGATACGAGCAGTACTTC. Protein sequence: CASSFSSTRGGYEQYF.

The rearrangement links TRBV28 to TRBJ1-2, with TRBD1 matching over 10 bases. The V gene end was trimmed by 7 bases and the J gene end by 0 bases; junction bases not matched to a gene: 11. The CDR3 length is 17 residues. Germline V gene data show CDR1 as MDHEN and CDR2 as SYDVKM. CDR3 DNA sequence: TGTGCCAGCAACCGCCGGGACAGGGGCCAAGCTAACTATGGCTACACCTTC. Translation: CASNRRDRGQANYGYTF.

The V gene is TRBV4-3, the J gene TRBJ1-2; TRBD1 matches 7 bases. The junction had 8 bases not matched to a gene; V was cut back by 0 bases and J by 4 bases. The germline CDR1 and CDR2 sequences are LGHNA and YSLEER. The CDR3 spans 16 residues. The CDR3 nucleotides are TGCGCCAGCAGCCAAGATGCGCGGCAGGGGGGCTATGGCTACACCTTC. It yields the protein CASSQDARQGGYGYTF.

V usage is TRBV10-3 and J usage is TRBJ1-5; D not resolved. CDR1 is ENHRY and CDR2 is SYGVKD in the germline V gene. This CDR3 region has 15 residues. V was clipped by 6 bases and J by 0 bases, with 12 bases between them. The CDR3 spells CAISEEGASNQPQHF. For the CDR3, the DNA is TGTGCCATCAGCGAAGAGGGAGCTAGCAATCAGCCCCAGCATTTT.

The rearrangement links TRBV7-9 to TRBJ1-4; D is uncertain. The V end lost 8 bases, the J end lost 6 bases, and 16 bases lay between the germline ends. The CDR3 sequence is 14 residues long. CDR1 is SEHNR, CDR2 FQNEAQ, per germline (reference sequence). Here the CDR3 reads CASSPRRWDEKLFF. In DNA form, the CDR3 reads TGTGCCAGCTCCCCAAGGCGGTGGGATGAAAAACTGTTTTTT.

V is TRBV7-9 and J is TRBJ2-7; D perhaps matches TRBD2 (7 bases). Trimming took 3 bases from V and 5 from J, leaving 14 bases between them. Germline assignment: CDR1 SEHNR and CDR2 FQNEAQ (reference sequence). The CDR3 extends over 14 amino acids. The CDR3 DNA sequence: TGTGCCAGCAGCTTGAGGGGGGGGATGCACGAGCAGTACTTC. Its translation is CASSLRGGMHEQYF.

The chain recombines TRBV5-1 with TRBJ2-1; D perhaps matches TRBD2 (6 bases). Germline lookup yields CDR1 SGHRS and CDR2 YFSETQ. The germline V and J ends were trimmed by 4 bases and 5 bases, with 13 bases remaining between them. The CDR3 covers 14 residues. The CDR3 protein is CASSPWGLNNEQFF. CDR3 bases: TGCGCCAGCAGCCCTTGGGGACTTAACAATGAGCAGTTCTTC.

The chain carries TRBV5-1 and TRBJ1-2; possible D gene TRBD1, 6 bases. The ends were cut back, 4 bases at V and 0 bases at J, with 13 bases in the middle. The CDR3 contains 15 residues. Germline V gives CDR1 SGHRS, CDR2 YFSETQ. This chain's CDR3 is CASSLRTEPNYGYTF. Here the CDR3 DNA reads TGCGCCAGCAGCCTCCGGACAGAACCTAACTATGGCTACACCTTC.

The V gene is TRBV5-4, the J gene TRBJ1-4; D remains unclear. Trimming took 2 bases from V and 0 from J, leaving 11 bases between them. The CDR3 contains 16 residues. Germline lookup yields CDR1 SGHNT and CDR2 YYREEE (reference sequence). CDR3 sequence (DNA): TGTGCCAGCAGCTTAACCTACGGGACAACTAATGAAAAACTGTTTTTT. Protein product: CASSLTYGTTNEKLFF.

The V gene is TRBV7-2, the J gene TRBJ1-3, with 10 nucleotides matching TRBD1. This CDR3 is 15 amino acids long. Germline-derived CDR1 and CDR2 are SGHTA and FQGNSA. V trimming: 4 bases; J trimming: 5 bases; junction bases outside the gene matches: 5. CDR3 DNA sequence: TGTGCCAGCAGCTCGACAGGGGGCCTTAGAAACACCATATATTTT. It yields the protein CASSSTGGLRNTIYF.

The V and J genes are TRBV10-3 and TRBJ1-1; D is unresolved. Germline loops: CDR1 ENHRY, CDR2 SYGVKD. Trimming took off 4 bases at V and 1 base at J, with 10 bases between the two ends. The CDR3 extends over 14 amino acids. Here the CDR3 reads CAISAVGGNTEAFF. CDR3 DNA: TGTGCCATCAGTGCGGTTGGAGGGAACACTGAAGCTTTCTTT.

The chain links TRBV9 to TRBJ2-3; D gene unclear. The V gene's germline CDR1 is SGDLS and CDR2 YYNGEE. This CDR3 region has 15 residues. V was pared by 6 bases and J by 5 bases, with 19 bases between. The chain's CDR3 is CASNPSPGRQDTQYF. The CDR3 region has the DNA TGTGCCAGCAATCCAAGCCCTGGGCGTCAAGATACGCAGTATTTT.

The rearrangement links TRBV4-3 to TRBJ2-7; 14 nucleotides line up with TRBD2. The V gene's germline CDR1 is LGHNA and CDR2 YSLEER. This CDR3 is 17 amino acids long. Unmatched junction bases numbered 8, after V lost 4 bases and J lost 3 bases. CDR3 DNA sequence: TGCGCCAGCAGCCGAGATCGCGGACTAGCGGGGGGCTACGAGCAGTACTTC. This encodes CASSRDRGLAGGYEQYF.

The V and J genes are TRBV9 and TRBJ2-1; 8 nucleotides line up with TRBD1. This CDR3 comprises 12 residues. In germline, CDR1 is SGDLS, CDR2 YYNGEE. With V trimmed by 3 bases and J by 8 bases, 1 base remained unmatched. The CDR3 here is CASSADRDEQFF. For the CDR3, the DNA is TGTGCCAGCAGCGCGGACAGGGATGAGCAGTTCTTC.

This clone was detected only once. The chain's CDR3 is CASSLDLETQYF. The CDR3 nucleotides are TGCGCCAGCAGCTTGGATCTCGAGACCCAGTACTTC. This chain links TRBV5-1 with TRBJ2-5; no clear D gene. The ends were cut back, 0 bases at V and 5 bases at J, with 5 bases in the middle. CDR3 length equals 12 residues. CDR1 and CDR2 (germline): SGHRS, YFSETQ. The whole variable domain, remainder taken from reference TRBV5-1 and TRBJ2-5, is KAGVTQTPRYLIKTRGQQVTLSCSPISGHRSVSWYQQTPGQGLQFLFEYFSETQRNKGNFPGRFSGRQFSNSRSEMNVSTLELGDSALYLCASSLDLETQYFGPGTRLLVL.

The chain employs TRBV7-6 and TRBJ1-2, with D perhaps TRBD1 (6 bases). The V and J ends lost 0 bases and 7 bases respectively, with 12 bases between them. CDR3 length: 14 residues. Germline loops: CDR1 SGHVS, CDR2 FNYEAQ. CDR3 DNA sequence: TGTGCCAGCAGCTTAGCGGGGGGGCTAGGTGGCTACACCTTC. Translating it yields CASSLAGGLGGYTF.

The chain employs TRBV5-1 and TRBJ1-1; D gene uncertain. CDR3 length: 14 amino acids. V gave up 0 bases and J gave up 1 base, with 7 bases separating them. Per germline, CDR1 SGHRS and CDR2 YFSETQ. CDR3 in amino acids: CASSLGLGNTEAFF. In DNA, the CDR3 is TGCGCCAGCAGCTTGGGACTAGGGAACACTGAAGCTTTCTTT. The full variable domain, rest sourced from reference TRBV5-1 and TRBJ1-1, is KAGVTQTPRYLIKTRGQQVTLSCSPISGHRSVSWYQQTPGQGLQFLFEYFSETQRNKGNFPGRFSGRQFSNSRSEMNVSTLELGDSALYLCASSLGLGNTEAFFGQGTRLTVV.

This clone was picked up a small number of times. CDR3 nucleotides: TGCGCCAGCAAGGGGACACTGTCCTACAATGAGCAGTTCTTC. It specifies CASKGTLSYNEQFF. This rearrangement joins TRBV5-1 to TRBJ2-1, with D possibly matching TRBD1 (6 bases). The CDR3 length is 14 residues. V lost 6 bases and J 1 base, leaving 11 bases between the germline ends. Germline values: CDR1 SGHRS, CDR2 YFSETQ. The variable domain in full, with the rest retrieved from reference TRBV5-1 and TRBJ2-1, is KAGVTQTPRYLIKTRGQQVTLSCSPISGHRSVSWYQQTPGQGLQFLFEYFSETQRNKGNFPGRFSGRQFSNSRSEMNVSTLELGDSALYLCASKGTLSYNEQFFGPGTRLTVL.

The chain combines TRBV5-1 with TRBJ2-2; 10 bases fit TRBD1. The CDR3 loop spans 17 amino acids. Germline CDR1 and CDR2: SGHRS and YFSETQ. V shed 4 bases, J shed 9 bases, and the junction held 15 bases outside the gene matches. DNA for the CDR3: TGCGCCAGCAGCCTGGGAGATGGGACAGGGGCTTTGAGGGAGCTGTTTTTT. It is translated as CASSLGDGTGALRELFF.

The rearrangement uses TRBV5-1 and TRBJ2-5; D may be TRBD1 (6 bases). The germline CDR1 and CDR2 sequences are SGHRS and YFSETQ. V lost 2 bases and J lost 0, with 8 bases in between. The CDR3 consists of 14 residues. The CDR3 DNA reads TGCGCCAGCAGCTTAGGGACATACCAAGAGACCCAGTACTTC. It translates to CASSLGTYQETQYF.

Here the CDR3 DNA reads TGTGCCAGCAGGGACAGGGACACGACGGACTATGGCTACACCTTC. Protein product: CASRDRDTTDYGYTF. The chain combines TRBV6-5 with TRBJ1-2; TRBD1 matches at 8 bases. Germline loops: CDR1 MNHEY, CDR2 SVGAGI. The CDR3 covers 15 residues. J lost 3 bases, V lost 6 bases, and 9 bases had no gene match.

The rearrangement uses TRBV9 and TRBJ2-1; D is perhaps TRBD1 (5 bases). CDR3 length: 15 amino acids. V dropped 3 bases and J dropped 5 bases, with 15 bases sitting between them. Germline CDR1 SGDLS, CDR2 YYNGEE. The CDR3 here is CASSADRFRNNEQFF. CDR3 in DNA: TGTGCCAGCAGCGCCGACAGATTCCGGAACAATGAGCAGTTCTTC.

The chain has TRBV10-3 and TRBJ2-7; no definite D call. The germline V gene has CDR1 ENHRY and CDR2 SYGVKD. Trimming pared 2 bases from V and 2 bases from J, leaving 13 bases between. The CDR3 has 15 amino acids. The chain's CDR3 is CAISEAQQGTYEQYF. In nucleotides, the CDR3 is TGTGCCATCAGTGAGGCACAGCAAGGAACCTACGAGCAGTACTTC.

Written as DNA, the CDR3 is TGTGCCACCGGGACAGGGGGCAAGGAGGAGCTGTTTTTT. This sequence encodes CATGTGGKEELFF. V gene TRBV9 combines with J gene TRBJ2-2; 12 bases match TRBD1. Losses at the gene ends were 9 bases for V and 10 bases for J; bases not matched to a gene: 7. Germline CDR1 and CDR2: SGDLS and YYNGEE. The CDR3 is 13 residues long.

This rearrangement joins TRBV7-3 to TRBJ2-3; 10 bases match TRBD2. CDR3 length: 16 amino acids. V was pared by 5 bases and J by 7 bases, with 12 bases of the junction left unmatched. The germline gives CDR1 SGHTA, CDR2 FQGTGA. In DNA form, the CDR3 reads TGTGCCAGCAGCCGAACCGAAAGCGGGGGGGTCCATACGCAGTATTTT. It codes for CASSRTESGGVHTQYF.

V usage is TRBV5-1 and J usage is TRBJ2-5; D assignment may be TRBD1 or TRBD2 (6 bases each). The CDR3 is 15 residues long. V was pared by 7 bases and J by 4 bases, with 20 bases between. Germline V gene lookup returns CDR1 SGHRS and CDR2 YFSETQ. The CDR3 bases are TGCGCCAGCGGCTCCACGGGGGCCCGGGGAGAGACCCAGTACTTC. As protein: CASGSTGARGETQYF.

The chain is built from TRBV29-1 and TRBJ1-1; 7 bases match TRBD1. There are 12 residues in the CDR3. Germline CDR1 and CDR2: SQVTM and ANQGSEA. The J segment lost 1 base and the V segment lost 6 bases, leaving 2 bases of the junction unmatched. The CDR3 nucleotides are TGCAGCGTAGGGGACAGGAACACTGAAGCTTTCTTT. Encoded protein: CSVGDRNTEAFF.

This clone has only one observation. The same CDR3 also results from other DNA sequences found in this sample. This chain connects TRBV29-1 to TRBJ1-1, with D maybe TRBD1 (5 bases). The CDR3 loop spans 15 amino acids. V was shortened by 6 bases and J by 3 bases, with 20 bases between the two germline ends. Per germline, CDR1 SQVTM and CDR2 ANQGSEA. The CDR3 DNA follows: TGCAGCGTCTACGGGACCCTAGGTAGGGACACTGAAGCTTTCTTT. Its protein is CSVYGTLGRDTEAFF.

The chain couples TRBV18 to TRBJ2-3, with 8 bases lining up with TRBD1. The CDR3 has 19 amino acids. V was clipped by 0 bases and J by 1 base; unmatched bases: 12. The V gene's germline CDR1 is KGHSH and CDR2 LQKENI. CDR3 nucleotides: TGTGCCAGCTCACCACCGCTTCCAGGGGGCGCGGTCCGCACAGATACGCAGTATTTT. Translation gives CASSPPLPGGAVRTDTQYF.

This clone was found a few times. The gene calls are TRBV6-5 and TRBJ1-2; perhaps TRBD1 as D (6 bases). The CDR3 covers 13 residues. CDR1 MNHEY and CDR2 SVGAGI come from the germline V gene. V was clipped by 8 bases and J by 6 bases, with 16 bases between them. CDR3 sequence reads: CASRGGGPDGYTF. CDR3 bases: TGTGCCAGCCGGGGGGGCGGCCCCGATGGCTACACCTTC.